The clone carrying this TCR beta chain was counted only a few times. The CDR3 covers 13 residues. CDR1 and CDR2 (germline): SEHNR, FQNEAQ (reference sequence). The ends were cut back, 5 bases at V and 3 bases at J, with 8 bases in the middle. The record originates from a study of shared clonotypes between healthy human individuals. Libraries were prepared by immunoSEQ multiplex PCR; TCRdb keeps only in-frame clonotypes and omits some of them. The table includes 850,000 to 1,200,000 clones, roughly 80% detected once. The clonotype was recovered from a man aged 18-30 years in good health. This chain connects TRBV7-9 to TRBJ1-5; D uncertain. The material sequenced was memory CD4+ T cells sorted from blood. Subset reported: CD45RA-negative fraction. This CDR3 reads CASSPRANQPQHF. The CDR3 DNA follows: TGTGCCAGCAGCCCTCGGGCCAATCAGCCCCAGCATTTT.